These 11 T cell receptor beta chains were all obtained from the same sample, sequenced in a study of human T cells and chemical hapten exposure. TCRdb re-called the RACE reads through MiXCR, storing one row per CDR3 protein. Of about 160,000 distinct CDR3 sequences in the sample, around a quarter were seen once. As to time point: patch test 3, about 24 weeks after DPC sensitization. Treatment indicated: therapeutic diphenylcyclopropenone sensitization with weekly scalp DPC. This specimen was whole blood, taken in connection with sensitization to the hapten diphenylcyclopropenone (DPC). The receptors derive from a young woman with alopecia areata. Some clones in this sample may be carry-over from other donors' samples.

The chain joins TRBV14 to TRBJ2-2; TRBD2 matches at 7 bases. The CDR3 spans 15 residues. The germline V gene encodes CDR1 SGHDN and CDR2 FVKESK. The junction had 4 bases not matched to a gene; V was cut back by 0 bases and J by 6 bases. This chain's CDR3 is CASSQDVTSPGELFF. For the CDR3, the DNA is TGTGCCAGCAGCCAAGATGTGACTAGCCCCGGGGAGCTGTTTTTT. The full variable domain, with the rest looked up from reference TRBV14 and TRBJ2-2, is EAGVTQFPSHSVIEKGQTVTLRCDPISGHDNLYWYRRVMGKEIKFLLHFVKESKQDESGMPNNRFLAERTGGTYSTLKVQPAELEDSGVYFCASSQDVTSPGELFFGEGSRLTVL.

The genes are TRBV4-3 and TRBJ1-2, with D unresolved. The CDR3 runs to 16 residues. V was pared by 0 bases and J by 5 bases, with 16 bases between. Per the germline V gene, CDR1 is LGHNA and CDR2 is YSLEER. CDR3 loop: CASSQDLLRRIYGYTF. The CDR3 DNA reads as TGCGCCAGCAGCCAAGATCTGCTACGACGGATTTATGGCTACACCTTC.

The chain links TRBV29-1 to TRBJ2-5, with 9 bases identical to TRBD1. Germline CDR1 is SQVTM and CDR2 is ANQGSEA. V gave up 7 bases and J gave up 5 bases; unmatched junction bases: 8. The CDR3 is made up of 13 amino acids. This CDR3 is CSATGGPDETQYF. The CDR3 DNA is TGCAGCGCTACAGGGGGCCCTGACGAGACCCAGTACTTC. Full variable domain (remainder filled in from reference TRBV29-1 and TRBJ2-5): SAVISQKPSRDICQRGTSLTIQCQVDSQVTMMFWYRQQPGQSLTLIATANQGSEATYESGFVIDKFPISRPNLTFSTLTVSNMSPEDSSIYLCSATGGPDETQYFGPGTRLLVL.

This clonotype was counted between two and nine times. The V call is TRBV25-1, the J call TRBJ1-2; no clear D. Deletions cut 3 bases from V and 4 bases from J, with 12 bases between. The germline gives CDR1 MGHDK, CDR2 SYGVNS. This CDR3 is built from 14 residues. The CDR3 DNA is TGTGCCAGCAGTGAGGCCGGGCAGCTCTATGGCTACACCTTC. It translates to CASSEAGQLYGYTF.

This clonotype turned up a few times. V is TRBV12-3 or TRBV12-4 and J is TRBJ2-3, with 10 bases that match TRBD2. V dropped 4 bases and J dropped 3; count of bases not matched to a gene: 10. CDR3 size: 17 residues. The CDR3 sequence: CASSSISGGRGTDTQYF. CDR3 bases: TGTGCCAGCAGTTCCATTAGCGGGGGGCGGGGAACAGATACGCAGTATTTT.

This clonotype was found a few times. V gene TRBV7-9 combines with J gene TRBJ2-4; D uncertain. Germline V gene data show CDR1 as SEHNR and CDR2 as FQNEAQ (reference sequence). Trimming took 1 base from V and 5 from J, leaving 12 bases between them. The CDR3 runs to 15 residues. Here the CDR3 DNA reads TGTGCCAGCAGCTTAGATGGGGAAGGGCAAAACATTCAGTACTTC. Its protein product is CASSLDGEGQNIQYF.

The sample holds a few counts of this clonotype. The CDR3 sequence: CAISDRGSSNQPQHF. CDR3 nucleotide sequence: TGTGCCATCAGTGATCGGGGGTCTAGCAATCAGCCCCAGCATTTT. V gene TRBV10-3 combines with J gene TRBJ1-5, with a possible D match to TRBD1 (5 bases). V dropped 3 bases and J dropped 0 bases, with 9 bases sitting between them. This CDR3 region has 15 residues. Germline assignment: CDR1 ENHRY and CDR2 SYGVKD.

This clonotype was counted between two and nine times. The chain recombines TRBV2 with TRBJ2-7; D is unclear. In germline, CDR1 is SNHLY, CDR2 FYNNEI. Trimming removed 5 bases at V and 5 bases at J, with 13 bases between. This CDR3 is 13 amino acids long. The CDR3: CASSKDAGDEQYF. CDR3 in DNA: TGTGCCAGCAGTAAAGACGCTGGAGACGAGCAGTACTTC.

V gene TRBV20-1 combines with J gene TRBJ1-3; D remains unclear. V was cut by 0 bases and J by 5 bases, with 14 bases left in between. CDR3 length equals 15 residues. The germline V gene encodes CDR1 DFQATT and CDR2 SNEGSKA (reference sequence). CDR3 coding DNA: TGCAGTGCTAGAGATCCCGTCAGGTCCAGAAACACCATATATTTT. Translation gives CSARDPVRSRNTIYF.

The table lists this clonotype with a few counts. The chain's CDR3 is CASSPPGRTDTQYF. In DNA, the CDR3 is TGTGCCAGCAGTCCTCCGGGACGAACAGATACGCAGTATTTT. The chain combines TRBV6-5 with TRBJ2-3; D possibly uses TRBD1 or TRBD2 (5 bases each). Germline V CDR1 and CDR2: MNHEY, SVGAGI. The germline V and J ends were trimmed by 5 bases and 3 bases, with 12 bases remaining between them. The CDR3 runs to 14 residues.

Concerning this clonotype itself: An end of the junction differs from the germline gene, which may be a read error. V gene TRBV4-3 combines with J gene TRBJ1-2; 7 bases are a match to TRBD1. The germline V gene encodes CDR1 LGHNA and CDR2 YSLEER. The CDR3 runs 14 residues. As DNA, the CDR3 is TGCGCCGGCAGCCGTCGACAGGGCATCGATGGCTACACCTTC. The encoded protein is CAGSRRQGIDGYTF.